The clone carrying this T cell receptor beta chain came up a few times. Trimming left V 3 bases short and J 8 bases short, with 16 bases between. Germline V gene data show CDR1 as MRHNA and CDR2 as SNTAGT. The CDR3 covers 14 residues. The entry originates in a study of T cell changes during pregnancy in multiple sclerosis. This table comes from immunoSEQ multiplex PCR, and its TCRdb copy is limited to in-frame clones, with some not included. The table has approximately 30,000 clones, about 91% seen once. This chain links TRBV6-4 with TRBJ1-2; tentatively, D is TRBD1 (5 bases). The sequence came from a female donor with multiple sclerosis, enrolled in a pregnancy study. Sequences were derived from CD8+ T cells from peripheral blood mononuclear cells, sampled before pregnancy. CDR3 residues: CASSDTREADGYTF. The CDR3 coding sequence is TGTGCCAGCAGTGATACCAGGGAGGCAGACGGCTACACCTTC.